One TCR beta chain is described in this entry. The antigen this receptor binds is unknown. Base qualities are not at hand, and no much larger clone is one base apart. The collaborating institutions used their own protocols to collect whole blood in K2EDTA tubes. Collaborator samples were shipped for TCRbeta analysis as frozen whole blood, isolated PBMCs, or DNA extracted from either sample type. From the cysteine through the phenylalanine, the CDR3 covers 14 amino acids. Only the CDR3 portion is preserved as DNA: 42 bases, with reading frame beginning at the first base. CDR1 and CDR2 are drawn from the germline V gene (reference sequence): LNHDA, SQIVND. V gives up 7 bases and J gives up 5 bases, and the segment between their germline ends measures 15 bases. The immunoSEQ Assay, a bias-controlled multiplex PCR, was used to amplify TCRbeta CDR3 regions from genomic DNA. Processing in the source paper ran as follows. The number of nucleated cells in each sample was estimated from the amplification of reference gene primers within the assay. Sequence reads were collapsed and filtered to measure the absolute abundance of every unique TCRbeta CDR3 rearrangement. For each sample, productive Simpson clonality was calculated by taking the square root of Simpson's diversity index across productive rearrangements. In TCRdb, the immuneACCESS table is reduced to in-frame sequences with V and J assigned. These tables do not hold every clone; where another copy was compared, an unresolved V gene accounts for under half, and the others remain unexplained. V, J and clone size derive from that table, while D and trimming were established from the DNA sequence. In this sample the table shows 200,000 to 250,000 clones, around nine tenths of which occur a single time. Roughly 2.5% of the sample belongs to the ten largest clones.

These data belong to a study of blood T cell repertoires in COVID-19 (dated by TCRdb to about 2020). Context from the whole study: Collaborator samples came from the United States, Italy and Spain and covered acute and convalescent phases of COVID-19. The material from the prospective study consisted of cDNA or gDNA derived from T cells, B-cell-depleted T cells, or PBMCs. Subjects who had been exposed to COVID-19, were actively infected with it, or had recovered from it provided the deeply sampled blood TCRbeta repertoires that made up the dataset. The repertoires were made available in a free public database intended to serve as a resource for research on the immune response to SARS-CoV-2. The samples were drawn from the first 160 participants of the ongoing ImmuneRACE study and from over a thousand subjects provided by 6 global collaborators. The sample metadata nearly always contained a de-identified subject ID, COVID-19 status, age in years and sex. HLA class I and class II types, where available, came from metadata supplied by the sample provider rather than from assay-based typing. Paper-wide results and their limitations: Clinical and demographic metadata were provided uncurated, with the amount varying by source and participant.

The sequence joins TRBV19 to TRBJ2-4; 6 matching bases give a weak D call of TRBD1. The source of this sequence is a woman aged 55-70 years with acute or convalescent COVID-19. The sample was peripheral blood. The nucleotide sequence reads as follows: TGTGCCAGTACCCAAACAGGGTGGGAAAACATTCAGTACTTC. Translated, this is CASTQTGWENIQYF.